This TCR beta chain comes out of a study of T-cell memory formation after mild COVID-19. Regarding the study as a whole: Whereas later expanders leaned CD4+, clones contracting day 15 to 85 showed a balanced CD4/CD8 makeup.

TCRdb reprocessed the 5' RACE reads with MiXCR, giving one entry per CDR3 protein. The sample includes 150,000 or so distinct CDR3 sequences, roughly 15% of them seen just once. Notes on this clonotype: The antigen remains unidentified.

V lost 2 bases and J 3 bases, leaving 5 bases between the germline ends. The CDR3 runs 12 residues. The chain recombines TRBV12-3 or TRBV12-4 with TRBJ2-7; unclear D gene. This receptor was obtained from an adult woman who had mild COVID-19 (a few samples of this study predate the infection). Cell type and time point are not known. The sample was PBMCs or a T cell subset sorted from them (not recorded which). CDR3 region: CASSLINYEQYF. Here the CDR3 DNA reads TGTGCCAGCAGTTTAATTAACTACGAGCAGTACTTC.